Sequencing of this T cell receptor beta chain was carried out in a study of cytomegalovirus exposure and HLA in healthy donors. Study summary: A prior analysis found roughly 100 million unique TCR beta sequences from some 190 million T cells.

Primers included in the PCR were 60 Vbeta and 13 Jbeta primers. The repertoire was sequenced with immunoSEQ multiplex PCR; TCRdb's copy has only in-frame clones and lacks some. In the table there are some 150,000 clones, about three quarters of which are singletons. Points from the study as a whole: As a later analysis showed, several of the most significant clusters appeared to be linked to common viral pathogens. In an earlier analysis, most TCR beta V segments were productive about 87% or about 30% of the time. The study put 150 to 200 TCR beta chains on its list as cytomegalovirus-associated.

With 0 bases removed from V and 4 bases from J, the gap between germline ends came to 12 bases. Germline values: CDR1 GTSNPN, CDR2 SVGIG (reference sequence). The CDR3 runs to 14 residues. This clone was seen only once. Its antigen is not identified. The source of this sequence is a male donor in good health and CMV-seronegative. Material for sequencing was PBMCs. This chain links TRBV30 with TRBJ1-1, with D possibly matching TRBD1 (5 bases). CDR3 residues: CAWSVGLGGTEAFF. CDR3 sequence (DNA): TGTGCCTGGAGTGTAGGCCTCGGGGGCACTGAAGCTTTCTTT.